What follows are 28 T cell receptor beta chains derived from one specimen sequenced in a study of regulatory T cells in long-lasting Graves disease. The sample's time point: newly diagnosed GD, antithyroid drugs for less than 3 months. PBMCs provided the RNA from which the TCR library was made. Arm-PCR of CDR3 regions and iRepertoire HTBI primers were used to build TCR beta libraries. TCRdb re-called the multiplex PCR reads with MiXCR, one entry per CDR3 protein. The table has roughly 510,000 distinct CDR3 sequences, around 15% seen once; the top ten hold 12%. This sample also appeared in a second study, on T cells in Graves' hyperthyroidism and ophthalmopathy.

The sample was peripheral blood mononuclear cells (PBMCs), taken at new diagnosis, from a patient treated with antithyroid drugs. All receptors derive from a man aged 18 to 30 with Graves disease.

CDR3 residues: CASWGLNYGYTF. CDR3 coding DNA: TGTGCCAGCTGGGGGCTTAACTATGGCTACACCTTC. This chain connects TRBV7-9 to TRBJ1-2, with a possible D match to TRBD1 (6 bases). Germline lookup yields CDR1 SEHNR and CDR2 FQNEAQ (reference sequence). Trimming cost V 8 bases and J 1 base, with 8 bases left between them. CDR3 length equals 12 residues.

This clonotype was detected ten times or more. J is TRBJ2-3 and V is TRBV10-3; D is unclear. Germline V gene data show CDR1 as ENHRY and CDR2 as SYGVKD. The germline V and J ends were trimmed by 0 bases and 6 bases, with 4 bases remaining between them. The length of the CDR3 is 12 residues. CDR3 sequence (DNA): TGTGCCATCAGTGAGTCGACTGATACGCAGTATTTT. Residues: CAISESTDTQYF.

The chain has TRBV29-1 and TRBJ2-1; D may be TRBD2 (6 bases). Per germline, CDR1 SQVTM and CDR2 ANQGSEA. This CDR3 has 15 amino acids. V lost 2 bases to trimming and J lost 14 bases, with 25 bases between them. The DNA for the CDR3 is TGCAGCGTTGAAAGGGGTAAAGATCCCCCTAGGAGGGAGTTCTTC. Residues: CSVERGKDPPRREFF.

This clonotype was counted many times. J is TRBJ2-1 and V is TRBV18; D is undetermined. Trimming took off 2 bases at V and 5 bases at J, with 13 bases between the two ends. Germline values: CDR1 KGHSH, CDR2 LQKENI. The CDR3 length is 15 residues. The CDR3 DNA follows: TGTGCCAGCTCACCAGGAGCAACCGACCACAATGAGCAGTTCTTC. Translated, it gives CASSPGATDHNEQFF.

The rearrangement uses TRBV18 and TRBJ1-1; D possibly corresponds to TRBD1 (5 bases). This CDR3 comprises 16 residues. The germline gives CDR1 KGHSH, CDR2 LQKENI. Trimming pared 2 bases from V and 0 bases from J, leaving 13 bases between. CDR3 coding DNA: TGTGCCAGCTCACCAGGGCAGGGCGGAATGAACACTGAAGCTTTCTTT. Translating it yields CASSPGQGGMNTEAFF.

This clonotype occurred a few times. The CDR3 loop reads CASRRREGSYEQYF. CDR3 DNA sequence: TGTGCCAGCAGAAGGAGGGAGGGCTCCTACGAGCAGTACTTC. The J gene is TRBJ2-7, the V gene TRBV6-2 or TRBV6-3, with 7 positions matching TRBD2. Germline CDR1 and CDR2: MNHEY and SVGEGT. There are 14 residues in the CDR3. The ends lost 6 bases at V and 0 bases at J; junction bases unmatched: 5.

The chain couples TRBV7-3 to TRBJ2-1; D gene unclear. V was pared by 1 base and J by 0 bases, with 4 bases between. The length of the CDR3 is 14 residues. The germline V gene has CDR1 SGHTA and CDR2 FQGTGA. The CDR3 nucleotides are TGTGCCAGCAGCTTAAGCAACTCCTACAATGAGCAGTTCTTC. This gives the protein CASSLSNSYNEQFF.

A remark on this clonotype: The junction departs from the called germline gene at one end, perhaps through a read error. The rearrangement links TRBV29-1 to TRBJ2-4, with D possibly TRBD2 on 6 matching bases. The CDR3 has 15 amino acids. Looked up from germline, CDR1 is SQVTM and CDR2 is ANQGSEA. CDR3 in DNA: TGCAGCGTTGAAGATGCCCCGGGAGCCGAAAACATTCAGTACTTC. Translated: CSVEDAPGAENIQYF.

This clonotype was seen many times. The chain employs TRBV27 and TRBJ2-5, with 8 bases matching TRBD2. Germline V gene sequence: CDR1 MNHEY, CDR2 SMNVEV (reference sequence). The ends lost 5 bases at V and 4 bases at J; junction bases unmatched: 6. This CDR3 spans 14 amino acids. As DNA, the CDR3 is TGTGCCAGCAGTCGCGGACTAGCAGGAGAGACCCAGTACTTC. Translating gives CASSRGLAGETQYF.

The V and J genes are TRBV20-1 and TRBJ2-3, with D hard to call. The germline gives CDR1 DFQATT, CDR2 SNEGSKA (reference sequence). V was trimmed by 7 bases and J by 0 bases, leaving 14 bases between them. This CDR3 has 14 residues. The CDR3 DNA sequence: TGCAGTGTCCTCATTGAAATTAGCACAGATACGCAGTATTTT. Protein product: CSVLIEISTDTQYF.

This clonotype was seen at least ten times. For the CDR3, the DNA is TGTGCCAGCAGCTTACACGGGGTCAATGAGCAGTTCTTC. Protein product: CASSLHGVNEQFF. This rearrangement joins TRBV13 to TRBJ2-1; perhaps TRBD2 as D (5 bases). Trimming shortened V by 2 bases and J by 6 bases, and 8 bases separated the two germline ends. CDR3 length: 13 amino acids. Germline V gene sequence: CDR1 PRHDT, CDR2 FYEKMQ (reference sequence).

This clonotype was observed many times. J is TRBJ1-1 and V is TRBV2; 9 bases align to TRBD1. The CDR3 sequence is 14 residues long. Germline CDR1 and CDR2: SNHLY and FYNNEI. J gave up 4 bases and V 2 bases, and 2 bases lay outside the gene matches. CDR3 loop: CASSEMTGGTEAFF. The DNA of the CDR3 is TGTGCCAGCAGTGAAATGACAGGGGGCACTGAAGCTTTCTTT.

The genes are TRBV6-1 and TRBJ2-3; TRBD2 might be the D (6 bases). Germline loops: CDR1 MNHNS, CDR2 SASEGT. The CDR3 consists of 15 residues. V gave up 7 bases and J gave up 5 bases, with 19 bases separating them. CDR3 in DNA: TGTGCCAGCAAAGGCGGGACCCTGAAGGGAGATACGCAGTATTTT. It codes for CASKGGTLKGDTQYF.

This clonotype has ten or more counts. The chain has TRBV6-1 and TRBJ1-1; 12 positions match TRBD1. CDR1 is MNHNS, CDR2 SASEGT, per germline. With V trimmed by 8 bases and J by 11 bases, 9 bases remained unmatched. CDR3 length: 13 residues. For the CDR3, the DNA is TGTGCCAGCTTAACCGGGACAGGGGGCGATGCTTTCTTT. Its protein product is CASLTGTGGDAFF.

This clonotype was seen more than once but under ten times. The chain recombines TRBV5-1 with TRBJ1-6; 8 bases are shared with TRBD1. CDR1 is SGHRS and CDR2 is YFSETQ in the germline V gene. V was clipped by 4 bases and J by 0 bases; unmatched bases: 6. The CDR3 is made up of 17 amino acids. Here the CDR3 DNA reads TGCGCCAGCAGCCCTGGACAGGGTGGCTCCTATAATTCACCCCTCCACTTT. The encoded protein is CASSPGQGGSYNSPLHF.

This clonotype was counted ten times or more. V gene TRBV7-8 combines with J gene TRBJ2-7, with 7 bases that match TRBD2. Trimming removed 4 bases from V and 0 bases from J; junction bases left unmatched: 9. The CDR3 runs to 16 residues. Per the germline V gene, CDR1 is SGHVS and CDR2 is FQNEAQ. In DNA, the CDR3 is TGTGCCAGCAGCTCGCCCTCAGCGGGACGCTCCTACGAGCAGTACTTC. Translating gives CASSSPSAGRSYEQYF.

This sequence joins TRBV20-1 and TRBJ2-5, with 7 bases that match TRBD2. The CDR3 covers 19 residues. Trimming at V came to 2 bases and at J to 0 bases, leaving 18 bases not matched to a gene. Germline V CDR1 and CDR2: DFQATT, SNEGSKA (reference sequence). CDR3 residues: CSARSPGLRASWDQETQYF. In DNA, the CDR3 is TGCAGTGCTAGATCACCGGGACTACGGGCGAGTTGGGACCAAGAGACCCAGTACTTC.

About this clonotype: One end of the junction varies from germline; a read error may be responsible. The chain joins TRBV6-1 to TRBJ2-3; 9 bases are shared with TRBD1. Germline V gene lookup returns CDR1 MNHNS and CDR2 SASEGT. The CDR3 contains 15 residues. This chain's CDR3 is CASSPGQGFTDTQCF. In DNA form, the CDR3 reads TGTGCCAGCAGCCCGGGACAGGGTTTTACGGATACGCAGTGTTTT.

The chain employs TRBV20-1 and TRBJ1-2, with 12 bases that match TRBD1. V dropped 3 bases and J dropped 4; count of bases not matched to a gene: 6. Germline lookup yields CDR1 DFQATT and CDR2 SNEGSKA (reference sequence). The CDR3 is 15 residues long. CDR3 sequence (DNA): TGCAGTGCTAGGGTACCGGGACAGGGGGCCTATGGCTACACCTTC. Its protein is CSARVPGQGAYGYTF.

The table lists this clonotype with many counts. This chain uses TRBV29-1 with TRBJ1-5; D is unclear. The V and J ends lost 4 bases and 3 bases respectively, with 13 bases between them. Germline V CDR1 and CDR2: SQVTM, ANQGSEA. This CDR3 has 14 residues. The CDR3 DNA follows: TGCAGCGTTGCAGTCGCAGATCCCAATCAGCCCCAGCATTTT. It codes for CSVAVADPNQPQHF. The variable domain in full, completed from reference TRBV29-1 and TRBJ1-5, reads SAVISQKPSRDICQRGTSLTIQCQVDSQVTMMFWYRQQPGQSLTLIATANQGSEATYESGFVIDKFPISRPNLTFSTLTVSNMSPEDSSIYLCSVAVADPNQPQHFGDGTRLSIL.

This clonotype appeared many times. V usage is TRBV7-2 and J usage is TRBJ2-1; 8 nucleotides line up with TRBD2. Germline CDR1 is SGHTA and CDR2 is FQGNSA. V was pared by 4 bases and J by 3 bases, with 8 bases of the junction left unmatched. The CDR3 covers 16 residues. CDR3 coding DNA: TGTGCCAGCAGCTCCCGTGTTGCGGGGGGCTACAATGAGCAGTTCTTC. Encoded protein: CASSSRVAGGYNEQFF.

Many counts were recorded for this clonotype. The CDR3 here is CASSPPGQTNYGYTF. In DNA form, the CDR3 reads TGTGCCAGCTCACCACCGGGTCAGACTAACTATGGCTACACCTTC. The chain recombines TRBV18 with TRBJ1-2; D ambiguous. This CDR3 is 15 amino acids long. Trimming stripped 0 bases from V and 0 bases from J, with 8 bases between. Germline V CDR1 and CDR2: KGHSH, LQKENI.

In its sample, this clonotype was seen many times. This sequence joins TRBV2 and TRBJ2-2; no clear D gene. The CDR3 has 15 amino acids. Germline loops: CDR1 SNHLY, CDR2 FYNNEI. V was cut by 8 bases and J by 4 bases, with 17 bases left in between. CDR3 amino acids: CASRLGSSGTGELFF. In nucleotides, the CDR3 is TGTGCCAGCCGATTAGGATCCAGTGGCACCGGGGAGCTGTTTTTT.

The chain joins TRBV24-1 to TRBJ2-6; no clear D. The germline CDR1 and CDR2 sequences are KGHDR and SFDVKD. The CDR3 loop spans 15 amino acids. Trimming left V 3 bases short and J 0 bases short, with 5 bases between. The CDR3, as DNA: TGTGCCACCAGTGATCCTCGCTCTGGGGCCAACGTCCTGACTTTC. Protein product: CATSDPRSGANVLTF.

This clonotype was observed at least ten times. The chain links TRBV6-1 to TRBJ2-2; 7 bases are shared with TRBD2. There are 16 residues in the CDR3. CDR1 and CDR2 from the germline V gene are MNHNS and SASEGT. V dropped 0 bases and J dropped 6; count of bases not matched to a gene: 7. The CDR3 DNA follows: TGTGCCAGCAGTGAAGCGACGAGCGGGATAGCCGGGGAGCTGTTTTTT. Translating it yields CASSEATSGIAGELFF.

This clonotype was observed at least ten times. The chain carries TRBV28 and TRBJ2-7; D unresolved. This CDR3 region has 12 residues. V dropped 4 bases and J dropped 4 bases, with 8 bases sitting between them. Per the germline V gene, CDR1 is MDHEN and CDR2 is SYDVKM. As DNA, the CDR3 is TGTGCCAGCAGTTCTCCGCCATACGAGCAGTACTTC. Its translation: CASSSPPYEQYF.

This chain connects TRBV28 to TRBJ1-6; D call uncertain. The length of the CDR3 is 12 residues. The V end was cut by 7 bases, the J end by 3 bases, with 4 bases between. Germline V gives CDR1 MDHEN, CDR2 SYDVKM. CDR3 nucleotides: TGTGCCAGCACAGACTATAATTCACCCCTCCACTTT. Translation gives CASTDYNSPLHF.

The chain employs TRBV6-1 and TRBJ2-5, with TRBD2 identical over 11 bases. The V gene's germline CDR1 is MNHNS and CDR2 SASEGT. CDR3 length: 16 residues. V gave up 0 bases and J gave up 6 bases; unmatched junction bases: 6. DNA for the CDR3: TGTGCCAGCAGTGAAGCCCTAGCGGGAGGAATTAAGACCCAGTACTTC. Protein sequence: CASSEALAGGIKTQYF.